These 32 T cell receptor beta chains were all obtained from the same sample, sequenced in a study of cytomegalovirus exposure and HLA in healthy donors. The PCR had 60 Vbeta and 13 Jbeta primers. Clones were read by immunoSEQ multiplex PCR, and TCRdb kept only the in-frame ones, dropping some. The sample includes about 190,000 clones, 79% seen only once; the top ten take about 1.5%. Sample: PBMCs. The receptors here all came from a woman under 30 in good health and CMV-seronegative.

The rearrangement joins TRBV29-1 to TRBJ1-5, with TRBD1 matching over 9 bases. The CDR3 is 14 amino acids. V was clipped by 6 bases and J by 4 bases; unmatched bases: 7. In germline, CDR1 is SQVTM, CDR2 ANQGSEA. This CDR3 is CSVSPGQGNQPQHF. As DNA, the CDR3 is TGCAGCGTCTCCCCGGGACAGGGTAATCAGCCCCAGCATTTT.

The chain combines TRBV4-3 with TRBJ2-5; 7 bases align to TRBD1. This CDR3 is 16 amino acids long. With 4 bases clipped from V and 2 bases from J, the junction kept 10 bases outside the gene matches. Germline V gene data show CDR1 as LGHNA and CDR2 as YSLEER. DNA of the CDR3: TGCGCCAGCAGCCGAACACCTCCGGGACAGCAAGAGACCCAGTACTTC. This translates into CASSRTPPGQQETQYF.

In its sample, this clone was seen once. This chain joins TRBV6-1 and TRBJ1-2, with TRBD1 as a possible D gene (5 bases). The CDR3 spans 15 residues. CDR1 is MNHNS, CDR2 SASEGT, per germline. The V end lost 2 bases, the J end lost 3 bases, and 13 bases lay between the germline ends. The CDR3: CASSEFGHSDYGYTF. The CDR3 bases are TGTGCCAGCAGTGAATTCGGACATTCGGACTATGGCTACACCTTC.

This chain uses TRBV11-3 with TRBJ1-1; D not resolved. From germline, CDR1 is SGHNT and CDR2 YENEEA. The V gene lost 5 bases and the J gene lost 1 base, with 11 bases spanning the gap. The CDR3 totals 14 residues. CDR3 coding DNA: TGTGCCAGCAGCCCGAGTGTCGCGAACACTGAAGCTTTCTTT. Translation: CASSPSVANTEAFF. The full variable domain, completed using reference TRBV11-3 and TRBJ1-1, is EAGVVQSPRYKIIEKKQPVAFWCNPISGHNTLYWYLQNLGQGPELLIRYENEEAVDDSQLPKDRFSAERLKGVDSTLKIQPAELGDSAVYLCASSPSVANTEAFFGQGTRLTVV.

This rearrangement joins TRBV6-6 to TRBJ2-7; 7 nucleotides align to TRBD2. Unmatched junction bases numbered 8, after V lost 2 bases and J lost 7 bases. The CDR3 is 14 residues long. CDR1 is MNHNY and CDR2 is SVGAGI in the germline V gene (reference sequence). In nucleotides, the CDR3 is TGTGCCAGCAGTTACGACGCGGGAGAGAGGGAGCAGTACTTC. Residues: CASSYDAGEREQYF.

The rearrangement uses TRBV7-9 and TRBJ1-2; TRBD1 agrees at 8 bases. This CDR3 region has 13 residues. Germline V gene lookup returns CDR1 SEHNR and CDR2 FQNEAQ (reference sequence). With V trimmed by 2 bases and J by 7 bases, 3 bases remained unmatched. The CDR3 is CASSLQGALGYTF. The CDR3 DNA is TGTGCCAGCAGCTTACAGGGGGCCCTTGGCTACACCTTC.

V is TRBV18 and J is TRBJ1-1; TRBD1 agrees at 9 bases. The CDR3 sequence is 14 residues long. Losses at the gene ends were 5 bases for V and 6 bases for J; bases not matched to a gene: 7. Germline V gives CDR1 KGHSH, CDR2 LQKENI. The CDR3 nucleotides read TGTGCCAGCTCAGAACAGGGGGCTGTCCCTGAAGCTTTCTTT. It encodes CASSEQGAVPEAFF.

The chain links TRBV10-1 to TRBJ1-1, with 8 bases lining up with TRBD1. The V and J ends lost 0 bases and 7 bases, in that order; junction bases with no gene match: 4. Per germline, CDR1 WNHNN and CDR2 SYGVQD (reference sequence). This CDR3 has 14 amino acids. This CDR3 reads CASSESGRGLEAFF. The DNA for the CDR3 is TGCGCCAGCAGTGAGTCGGGCAGGGGGCTTGAAGCTTTCTTT.

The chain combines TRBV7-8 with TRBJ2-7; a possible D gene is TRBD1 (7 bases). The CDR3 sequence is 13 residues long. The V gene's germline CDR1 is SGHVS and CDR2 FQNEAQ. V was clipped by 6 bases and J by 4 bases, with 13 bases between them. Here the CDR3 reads CASRTRGRYEQYF. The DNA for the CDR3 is TGTGCCAGCAGAACCAGGGGGAGGTACGAGCAGTACTTC.

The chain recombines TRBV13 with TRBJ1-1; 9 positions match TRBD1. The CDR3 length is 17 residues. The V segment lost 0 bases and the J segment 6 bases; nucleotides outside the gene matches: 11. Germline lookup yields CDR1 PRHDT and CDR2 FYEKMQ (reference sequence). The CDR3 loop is CASSLGQGARYGSEAFF. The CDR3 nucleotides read TGTGCCAGCAGCTTAGGACAGGGGGCGCGATATGGATCTGAAGCTTTCTTT.

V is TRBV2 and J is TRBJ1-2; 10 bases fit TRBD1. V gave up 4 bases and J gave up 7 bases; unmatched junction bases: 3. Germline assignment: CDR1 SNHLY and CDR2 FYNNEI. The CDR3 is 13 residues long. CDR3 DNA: TGTGCCAGCAGTGGACAGGGGGCTGGTGGCTACACCTTC. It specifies CASSGQGAGGYTF.

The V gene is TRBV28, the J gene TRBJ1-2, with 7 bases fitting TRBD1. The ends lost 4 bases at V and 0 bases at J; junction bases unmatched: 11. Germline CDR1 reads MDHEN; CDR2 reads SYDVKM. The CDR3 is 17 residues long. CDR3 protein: CASSSQGQARANYGYTF. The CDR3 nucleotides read TGTGCCAGCAGTTCCCAAGGACAGGCGAGAGCTAACTATGGCTACACCTTC.

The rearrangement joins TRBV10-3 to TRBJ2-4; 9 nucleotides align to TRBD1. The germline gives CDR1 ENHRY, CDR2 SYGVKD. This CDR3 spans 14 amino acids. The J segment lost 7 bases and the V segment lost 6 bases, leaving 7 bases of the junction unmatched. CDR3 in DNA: TGTGCCATCAGCTTCGACAGGGGGGGTAACATTCAGTACTTC. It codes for CAISFDRGGNIQYF.

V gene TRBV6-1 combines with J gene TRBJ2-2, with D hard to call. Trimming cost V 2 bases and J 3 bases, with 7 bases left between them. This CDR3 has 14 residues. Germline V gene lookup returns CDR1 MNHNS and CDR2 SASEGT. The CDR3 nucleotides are TGTGCCAGCAGTGAATATCTTGACACCGGGGAGCTGTTTTTT. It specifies CASSEYLDTGELFF.

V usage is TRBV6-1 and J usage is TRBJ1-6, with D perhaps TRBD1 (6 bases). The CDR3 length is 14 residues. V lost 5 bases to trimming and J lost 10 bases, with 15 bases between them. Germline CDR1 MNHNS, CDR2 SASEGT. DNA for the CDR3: TGTGCCAGCAGTCTTAGGGGGTTAGGATCACCCCTCCACTTT. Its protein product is CASSLRGLGSPLHF.

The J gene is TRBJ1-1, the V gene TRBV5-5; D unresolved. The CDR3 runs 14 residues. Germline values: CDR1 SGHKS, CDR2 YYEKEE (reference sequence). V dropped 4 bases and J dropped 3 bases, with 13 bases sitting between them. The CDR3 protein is CASSPMSRDTEAFF. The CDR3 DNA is TGTGCCAGCAGCCCAATGTCCCGAGACACTGAAGCTTTCTTT.

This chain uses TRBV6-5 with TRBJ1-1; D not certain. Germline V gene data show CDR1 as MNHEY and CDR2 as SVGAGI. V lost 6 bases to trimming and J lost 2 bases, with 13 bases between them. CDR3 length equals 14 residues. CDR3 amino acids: CASRTIWVNTEAFF. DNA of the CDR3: TGTGCCAGCAGGACAATTTGGGTCAACACTGAAGCTTTCTTT.

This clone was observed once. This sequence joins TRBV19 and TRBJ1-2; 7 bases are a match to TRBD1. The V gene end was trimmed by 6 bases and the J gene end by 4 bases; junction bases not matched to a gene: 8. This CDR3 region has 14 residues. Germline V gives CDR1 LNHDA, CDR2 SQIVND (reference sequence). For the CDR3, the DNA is TGTGCCAGTAGCGACAGGGATGCGATCTATGGCTACACCTTC. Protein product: CASSDRDAIYGYTF.

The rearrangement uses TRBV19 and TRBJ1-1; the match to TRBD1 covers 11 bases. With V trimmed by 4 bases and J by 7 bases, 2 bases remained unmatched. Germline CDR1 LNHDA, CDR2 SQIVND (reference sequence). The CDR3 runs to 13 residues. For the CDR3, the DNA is TGTGCCAGTAGTACCGGGACAGGGGGTGAAGCTTTCTTT. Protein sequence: CASSTGTGGEAFF.

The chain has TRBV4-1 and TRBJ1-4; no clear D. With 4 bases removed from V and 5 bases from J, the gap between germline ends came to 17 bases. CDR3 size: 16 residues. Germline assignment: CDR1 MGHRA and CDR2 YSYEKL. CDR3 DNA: TGCGCCAGCAGCCCCCCTACGCCGTTCTTCAATGAAAAACTGTTTTTT. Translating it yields CASSPPTPFFNEKLFF.

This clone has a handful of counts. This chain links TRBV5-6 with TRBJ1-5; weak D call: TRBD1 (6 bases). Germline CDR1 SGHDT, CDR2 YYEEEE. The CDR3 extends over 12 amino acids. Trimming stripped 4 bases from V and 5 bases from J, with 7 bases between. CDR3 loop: CASSAGDQPQHF. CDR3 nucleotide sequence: TGTGCCAGCAGCGCAGGGGATCAGCCCCAGCATTTT.

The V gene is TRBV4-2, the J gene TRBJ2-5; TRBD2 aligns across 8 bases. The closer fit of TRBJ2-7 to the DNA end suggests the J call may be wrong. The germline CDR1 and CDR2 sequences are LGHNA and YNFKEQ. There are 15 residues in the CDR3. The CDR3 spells CASSQGREAYYEQYF. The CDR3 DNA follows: TGTGCCAGCAGCCAAGGGCGGGAGGCCTACTACGAGCAGTACTTC.

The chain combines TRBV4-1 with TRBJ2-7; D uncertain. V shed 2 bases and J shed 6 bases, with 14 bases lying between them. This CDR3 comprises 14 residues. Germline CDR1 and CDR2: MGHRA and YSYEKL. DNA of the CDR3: TGCGCCAGCAGCCAATACTCGTCCTCTGGCGAGCAGTACTTC. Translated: CASSQYSSSGEQYF.

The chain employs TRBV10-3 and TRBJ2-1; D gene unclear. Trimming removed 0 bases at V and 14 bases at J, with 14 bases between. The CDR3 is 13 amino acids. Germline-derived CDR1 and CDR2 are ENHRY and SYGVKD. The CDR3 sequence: CAISESIKRDEFF. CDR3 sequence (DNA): TGTGCCATCAGTGAGTCGATCAAGCGCGATGAGTTCTTC.

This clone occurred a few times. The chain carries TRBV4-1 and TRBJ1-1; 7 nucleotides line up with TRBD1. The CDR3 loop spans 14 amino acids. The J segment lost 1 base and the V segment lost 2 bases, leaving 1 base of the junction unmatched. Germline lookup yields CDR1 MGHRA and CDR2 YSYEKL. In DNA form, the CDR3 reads TGCGCCAGCAGCCAAAGACAGGGGAACACTGAAGCTTTCTTT. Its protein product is CASSQRQGNTEAFF.

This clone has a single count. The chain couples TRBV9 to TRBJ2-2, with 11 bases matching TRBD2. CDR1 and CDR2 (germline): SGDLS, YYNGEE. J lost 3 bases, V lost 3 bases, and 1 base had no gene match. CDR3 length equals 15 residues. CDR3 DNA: TGTGCCAGCAGCGATAGCGGGGGGGACACCGGGGAGCTGTTTTTT. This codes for CASSDSGGDTGELFF.

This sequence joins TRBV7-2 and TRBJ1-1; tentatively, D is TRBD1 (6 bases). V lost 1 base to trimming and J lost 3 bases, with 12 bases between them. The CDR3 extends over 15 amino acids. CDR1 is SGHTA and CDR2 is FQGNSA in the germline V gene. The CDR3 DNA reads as TGTGCCAGCAGCTTAGAAGCAGGGGCCGACACTGAAGCTTTCTTT. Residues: CASSLEAGADTEAFF.

CDR3 coding DNA: TGTGCCACCAGCAGAGATGTAGCAGCTAGCACAGATACGCAGTATTTT. It codes for CATSRDVAASTDTQYF. This chain uses TRBV15 with TRBJ2-3, with D hard to call. Per germline, CDR1 LNHNV and CDR2 YYDKDF (reference sequence). This CDR3 spans 16 amino acids. Trimming removed 0 bases from V and 0 bases from J, with 10 bases in between.

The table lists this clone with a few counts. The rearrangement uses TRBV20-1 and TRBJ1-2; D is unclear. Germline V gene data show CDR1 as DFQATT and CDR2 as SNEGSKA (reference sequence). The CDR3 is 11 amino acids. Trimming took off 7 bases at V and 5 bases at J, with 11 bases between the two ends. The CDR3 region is CSESSGYGYTF. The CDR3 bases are TGCAGTGAATCCTCAGGTTATGGCTACACCTTC.

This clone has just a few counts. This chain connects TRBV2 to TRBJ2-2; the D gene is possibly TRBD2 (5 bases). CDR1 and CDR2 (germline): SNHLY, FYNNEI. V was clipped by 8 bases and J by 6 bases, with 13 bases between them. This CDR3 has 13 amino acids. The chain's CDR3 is CASLRAEAGELFF. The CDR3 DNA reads TGTGCCAGCTTGAGGGCAGAGGCCGGGGAGCTGTTTTTT.

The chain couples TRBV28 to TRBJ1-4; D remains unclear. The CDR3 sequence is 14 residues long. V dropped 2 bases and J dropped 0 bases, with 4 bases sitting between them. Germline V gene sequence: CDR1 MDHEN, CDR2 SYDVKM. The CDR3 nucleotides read TGTGCCAGCAGTTTACAGTCAACTAATGAAAAACTGTTTTTT. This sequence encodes CASSLQSTNEKLFF. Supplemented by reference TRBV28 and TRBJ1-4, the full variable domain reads DVKVTQSSRYLVKRTGEKVFLECVQDMDHENMFWYRQDPGLGLRLIYFSYDVKMKEKGDIPEGYSVSREKKERFSLILESASTNQTSMYLCASSLQSTNEKLFFGSGTQLSVL.

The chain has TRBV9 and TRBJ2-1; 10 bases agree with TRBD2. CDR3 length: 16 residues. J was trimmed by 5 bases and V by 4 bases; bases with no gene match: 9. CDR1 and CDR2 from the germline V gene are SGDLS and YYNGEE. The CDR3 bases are TGTGCCAGCAGCCCCCATAGCGGGGGGCGGGACAATGAGCAGTTCTTC. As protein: CASSPHSGGRDNEQFF.